The rows below give T cell receptor beta chains drawn from one sample of a study of T cell responses to AZD1222 COVID-19 vaccine. Assay used: immunoSEQ multiplex PCR; TCRdb lists only in-frame clones, some missing. The sample yields about 140,000 clones, about 90% seen once. The source material was peripheral blood, sampled on day 0 of AZD1222 vaccination. Every receptor here comes from an adult in good health. Each CDR3 is given with its conserved first and last residue. The D gene is left open where the match is weak. A clone size is listed for some rows: how often the clone was seen (once, few, many), or a class if it is expanded.

size | J | D | V | CDR3 | DNA
NA | TRBJ1-5 | TRBD1 | TRBV18 | CASSPVSGTGRTISNQPQHF | TGTGCCAGCTCACCGGTCTCCGGGACAGGGAGGACAATTAGCAATCAGCCCCAGCATTTT
NA | TRBJ2-7 | NA | TRBV27 | CATVDSTSSYEQYF | TGTGCCACCGTTGACAGCACCTCCTCCTACGAGCAGTACTTC
NA | TRBJ1-2 | NA | TRBV25-1 | CASSESTTYGYTF | TGTGCCAGCAGTGAGTCGACCACCTATGGCTACACCTTC
NA | TRBJ1-2 | TRBD1 | TRBV3-1/TRBV3-2 | CASSQERDRGIVDYGYTF | TGTGCCAGCAGCCAAGAAAGAGACAGGGGTATCGTGGACTATGGCTACACCTTC
NA | TRBJ1-5 | NA | TRBV2 | CASSERRYSNQPQHF | TGTGCCAGCAGTGAAAGGCGGTATAGCAATCAGCCCCAGCATTTT
NA | TRBJ2-7 | NA | TRBV6-2/TRBV6-3 | CASSYRLGSRGEQYF | TGTGCCAGCAGTTACCGACTCGGTAGCAGGGGCGAGCAGTACTTC
NA | TRBJ1-5 | NA | TRBV19 | CASSMESGRVNQPQHF | TGTGCCAGTAGTATGGAATCCGGGCGTGTCAATCAGCCCCAGCATTTT
NA | TRBJ2-7 | TRBD2 | TRBV7-2 | CASSSGLAGAYEQYF | TGTGCCAGCAGCTCCGGACTAGCGGGAGCCTACGAGCAGTACTTC
few | TRBJ2-2 | TRBD1 | TRBV30 | CARHQGAGELFF | TGTGCCCGTCACCAGGGGGCCGGGGAGCTGTTTTTT
NA | TRBJ1-2 | NA | TRBV11-3 | CASSSDRRYGYTF | TGTGCCAGCAGCTCTGACAGACGGTATGGCTACACCTTC
NA | TRBJ2-7 | NA | TRBV6-6 | CASSYSGKSYEQYF | TGTGCCAGCAGTTACTCGGGCAAGAGCTACGAGCAGTACTTC
NA | TRBJ1-5 | TRBD1 | TRBV19 | CASTGQGSNQPQHF | TGTGCCAGTACGGGACAGGGGAGCAATCAGCCCCAGCATTTT
once | TRBJ2-1 | NA | TRBV7-8 | CASSPGTSYNEQFF | TGTGCCAGCAGCCCCGGGACTTCTTACAATGAGCAGTTCTTC
once | TRBJ2-4 | NA | TRBV5-1 | CASSQGGPKNIQYF | TGCGCCAGCAGCCAGGGCGGACCCAAAAACATTCAGTACTTC
NA | TRBJ2-3 | NA | TRBV11-2 | CASTEGGREWTDTQYF | TGTGCCAGCACCGAAGGCGGCAGGGAGTGGACAGATACGCAGTATTTT
NA | TRBJ1-5 | NA | TRBV27 | CASSLSYRMGSGNQPQHF | TGTGCCAGCAGTTTATCGTATCGCATGGGGTCAGGCAATCAGCCCCAGCATTTT
NA | TRBJ1-2 | NA | TRBV7-2 | CASSPETLGYTF | TGTGCCAGCAGCCCAGAGACTCTGGGCTACACCTTC
NA | TRBJ2-7 | NA | TRBV19 | CASSIGGIGGLYEQYF | TGTGCCAGTAGTATAGGTGGTATTGGGGGATTATACGAGCAGTACTTC
NA | TRBJ2-2 | TRBD1 | TRBV7-9 | CASSWVRGPYTGELFF | TGTGCCAGCAGCTGGGTCAGGGGGCCGTACACCGGGGAGCTGTTTTTT
NA | TRBJ2-2 | TRBD2 | TRBV4-3 | CASSPVAGVRPGELFF | TGCGCCAGCAGCCCCGTAGCGGGAGTCCGTCCCGGGGAGCTGTTTTTT
NA | TRBJ2-7 | NA | TRBV11-1 | CASSLGDYEQYF | TGTGCCAGCAGCTTAGGGGACTACGAGCAGTACTTC
once | TRBJ2-1 | TRBD2 | TRBV9 | CASSPGAGVYNEQFF | TGTGCCAGCAGCCCTGGAGCGGGAGTCTACAATGAGCAGTTCTTC
NA | TRBJ1-4 | NA | TRBV11-2 | CASSWGRGVTNEKLFF | TGTGCCAGCAGTTGGGGGCGAGGGGTAACTAATGAAAAACTGTTTTTT
once | TRBJ2-3 | NA | TRBV12-3/TRBV12-4 | CASGRRSTDTQYF | TGTGCCAGCGGCCGAAGGAGCACAGATACGCAGTATTTT